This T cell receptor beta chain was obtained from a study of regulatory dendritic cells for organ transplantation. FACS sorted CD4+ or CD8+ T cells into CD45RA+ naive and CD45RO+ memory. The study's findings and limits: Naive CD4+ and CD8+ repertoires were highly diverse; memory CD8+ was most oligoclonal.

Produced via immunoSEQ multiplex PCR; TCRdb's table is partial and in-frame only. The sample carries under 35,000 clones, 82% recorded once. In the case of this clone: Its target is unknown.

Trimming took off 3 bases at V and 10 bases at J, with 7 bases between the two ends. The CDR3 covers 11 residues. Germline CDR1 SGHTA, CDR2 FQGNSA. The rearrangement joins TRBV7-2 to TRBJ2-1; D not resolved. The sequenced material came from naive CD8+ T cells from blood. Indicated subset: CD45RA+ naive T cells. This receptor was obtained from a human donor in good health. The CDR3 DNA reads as TGTGCCAGCAGCTTCTCCAGGGAGCAGTTCTTC. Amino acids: CASSFSREQFF.